The clone carrying this TCR beta chain was recorded once. Its antigen is undetermined. Researchers reported sorting CD4+ naive, central memory, regulatory and stem cell-like memory cells via CD45RO/CCR7/CD25/CD127/CD95/CD27. Expressed TCRB transcripts were sequenced after all isolated RNA was converted to cDNA. Profiled with immunoSEQ multiplex PCR; TCRdb holds only in-frame clones, not every one. The table includes 130,000 to 150,000 clones, 7% to 10% detected once. The data were taken from a study of beta chain features in type 1 diabetes. Regarding the study as a whole: In these data, an HLA type influence on TCRB rearrangement remained unresolved. Possibly, sequencing cDNA over-represented cells that had high TCR expression levels.

CDR1 WSHSY and CDR2 SAAADI come from the germline V gene. V was trimmed by 7 bases and J by 6 bases, leaving 19 bases between them. The CDR3 runs to 14 residues. This TCR was recovered from a man aged 18 to 30 in good health. This chain connects TRBV10-2 to TRBJ2-7; tentative D call: TRBD2 (6 bases). Input material: central memory CD4+ T cells from blood. The CDR3 sequence is CASTGSGGAGEQYF. CDR3 DNA: TGCGCCAGCACCGGAAGTGGAGGGGCGGGCGAGCAGTACTTC.